These T cell receptor beta chains were read from a single sample in a study of T cells in Graves' hyperthyroidism and ophthalmopathy. MiXCR, run by TCRdb on the multiplex PCR reads, gives a single entry per CDR3 protein. Among around 700,000 distinct CDR3 sequences listed, 18% were seen once. Specimen: blood. All receptors derive from a woman aged 45-65 years with Graves' hyperthyroidism that later progressed to Graves' ophthalmopathy. Each CDR3 is given with its conserved first and last residue. Each record gives: V gene, clone size, D gene, J gene, CDR3 protein, CDR3 DNA. A D gene is named only where the DNA matches it firmly. Clone size is not always given. Where it is, it says once, few, many or a class for expanded clones.

>TRBV5-6|few|TRBD1|TRBJ2-3
CASSGQGAFNTDTQYF
TGTGCCAGCAGTGGACAGGGGGCATTTAACACAGATACGCAGTATTTT
>TRBV20-1|NA|NA|TRBJ2-5
CSASGHNQETQYF
TGCAGTGCTAGCGGACACAACCAAGAGACCCAGTACTTC
>TRBV4-1|few|NA|TRBJ2-5
CASSQAAETQYF
TGCGCCAGCAGCCAAGCAGCAGAGACCCAGTACTTC
>TRBV6-6|many|NA|TRBJ1-2
CASSYGREVYGYTF
TGTGCCAGCAGTTACGGGAGGGAAGTCTATGGCTACACCTTC
>TRBV29-1|few|NA|TRBJ1-1
CSVEGPGTEAFF
TGCAGCGTTGAAGGGCCAGGGACCGAAGCTTTCTTT
>TRBV7-3|many|NA|TRBJ2-3
CASSLRTTTGTDTQYF
TGTGCCAGCAGCTTAAGGACAACCACCGGCACAGATACGCAGTATTTT
>TRBV12-5|few|TRBD1|TRBJ2-6
CATTLQSQGALLPGANVLTF
TGTGCTACCACTCTACAGTCCCAGGGGGCTTTGTTACCTGGGGCCAACGTCCTGACTTTC
>TRBV20-1|NA|NA|TRBJ1-2
CSVWRQYYGYTF
TGCAGTGTCTGGCGGCAGTACTATGGCTACACCTTC
>TRBV20-1|NA|TRBD1|TRBJ1-6
CSARADREAPLHF
TGCAGTGCTAGAGCGGACAGGGAGGCGCCCCTCCACTTT
>TRBV12-5|many|NA|TRBJ2-1
CASGRYNEQFF
TGTGCTAGTGGGCGGTACAATGAGCAGTTCTTC
>TRBV3-1|few|NA|TRBJ1-4
CASSRNRQVNEKLFF
TGTGCCAGCAGCCGTAACCGACAGGTGAATGAAAAACTGTTTTTT
>TRBV7-2|few|NA|TRBJ1-5
CASSLGGGAGSQPQHF
TGTGCCAGCAGCTTAGGAGGGGGGGCAGGGAGTCAGCCCCAGCATTTT
>TRBV3-1|many|NA|TRBJ1-1
CASSQEIITARPNTEAFF
TGTGCCAGCAGCCAAGAAATAATTACCGCTAGACCTAACACTGAAGCTTTCTTT
>TRBV6-2/TRBV6-3|few|TRBD1|TRBJ2-7
CASSYQLTTGGNEQYF
TGTGCCAGCAGTTATCAACTTACGACAGGGGGCAATGAGCAGTACTTC